These 16 T cell receptor beta chains came from one sample sequenced in a study of cytomegalovirus exposure and HLA in healthy donors. PCR used 60 Vbeta primers and 13 Jbeta primers. Sequenced by immunoSEQ multiplex PCR; TCRdb stores in-frame clones only, minus some. Here the sample spans 95,000 to 150,000 clones, almost 85% being singletons. The specimen was PBMCs. The receptors here all came from a young woman in good health and CMV-seronegative.

The chain couples TRBV7-9 to TRBJ2-7, with 8 bases fitting TRBD2. The CDR3 totals 15 residues. V trimming: 4 bases; J trimming: 5 bases; junction bases outside the gene matches: 10. Germline lookup yields CDR1 SEHNR and CDR2 FQNEAQ (reference sequence). Written as DNA, the CDR3 is TGTGCCAGCAGCTACCACGGGGCGCGGGAGGACGAGCAGTACTTC. Its translation is CASSYHGAREDEQYF.

This chain uses TRBV6-1 with TRBJ1-1; no reliable D call. Germline V gene lookup returns CDR1 MNHNS and CDR2 SASEGT. V shed 1 base and J shed 4 bases, with 19 bases lying between them. The CDR3 is made up of 17 amino acids. This CDR3 is CASSEVVEGQKRTEAFF. CDR3 DNA sequence: TGTGCCAGCAGTGAAGTAGTGGAGGGCCAGAAGCGCACTGAAGCTTTCTTT.

The V call is TRBV11-2, the J call TRBJ1-1; TRBD1 agrees at 7 bases. CDR3 length equals 14 residues. CDR1 and CDR2 (germline): SGHAT, FQNNGV. Trimming at V came to 4 bases and at J to 7 bases, leaving 9 bases not matched to a gene. CDR3 sequence: CASSYYRTGNEAFF. The CDR3 nucleotides are TGTGCCAGCAGCTATTACAGGACAGGTAATGAAGCTTTCTTT.

This clone was seen a single time. This rearrangement joins TRBV15 to TRBJ1-5; the match to TRBD1 covers 9 bases. V lost 2 bases and J lost 5; bases outside the gene matches: 7. The CDR3 sequence is 16 residues long. In germline, CDR1 is LNHNV, CDR2 YYDKDF (reference sequence). CDR3 bases: TGTGCCACCAGCAGAAGACAGGGGGACCCTTATCAGCCCCAGCATTTT. This codes for CATSRRQGDPYQPQHF.

This clone was counted only a few times. V and J are TRBV5-4 and TRBJ1-1; TRBD1 is a possible D gene (6 bases). This CDR3 has 16 amino acids. Trimming took 4 bases from V and 0 from J, leaving 16 bases between them. From germline, CDR1 is SGHNT and CDR2 YYREEE (reference sequence). CDR3 in DNA: TGTGCCAGCAGCGGCTTAGGGGGGGAGATGAACACTGAAGCTTTCTTT. Translation: CASSGLGGEMNTEAFF.

The CDR3 DNA is TGCGCCAGCAGCTTGAACAGGGAGGGTCACTATGGCTACACCTTC. This codes for CASSLNREGHYGYTF. The rearrangement uses TRBV5-1 and TRBJ1-2; possible D gene TRBD1, 6 bases. This CDR3 has 15 amino acids. The V gene lost 1 base and the J gene lost 3 bases, with 13 bases spanning the gap. Germline V CDR1 and CDR2: SGHRS, YFSETQ.

Only one count was recorded for this clone. V usage is TRBV11-3 and J usage is TRBJ2-1; 8 bases line up with TRBD1. Germline assignment: CDR1 SGHNT and CDR2 YENEEA. The length of the CDR3 is 13 residues. V lost 3 bases to trimming and J lost 8 bases; unmatched junction nucleotides: 3. The CDR3: CASSFQGADEQFF. CDR3 nucleotides: TGTGCCAGCAGCTTTCAGGGGGCGGATGAGCAGTTCTTC.

This chain connects TRBV30 to TRBJ1-4; 8 bases are a match to TRBD1. CDR3 length: 16 amino acids. J gave up 5 bases and V 0 bases, and 8 bases lay outside the gene matches. CDR1 is GTSNPN, CDR2 SVGIG, per germline (reference sequence). CDR3 in DNA: TGTGCCTGGAGTGTACGGCAGGGGGCTAGAAATGAAAAACTGTTTTTT. It yields the protein CAWSVRQGARNEKLFF.

The genes are TRBV4-3 and TRBJ2-1, with 8 bases identical to TRBD2. CDR3 size: 15 residues. V shed 1 base and J 9 bases; nucleotides not matched to a gene: 8. The germline CDR1 and CDR2 sequences are LGHNA and YSLEER. In DNA, the CDR3 is TGCGCCAGCAGCCAAGCCAGCGGGGGACTCGGTGAGCAGTTCTTC. Its protein product is CASSQASGGLGEQFF.

This clone was seen a single time. The chain couples TRBV7-6 to TRBJ2-7, with D possibly TRBD1 on 6 matching bases. The germline CDR1 and CDR2 sequences are SGHVS and FNYEAQ. The CDR3 consists of 15 residues. Trimming left V 1 base short and J 3 bases short, with 13 bases between. CDR3 loop: CASSLEAGADYEQYF. The CDR3 DNA reads as TGTGCCAGCAGCTTAGAGGCAGGGGCGGACTACGAGCAGTACTTC. The full variable domain, completed using reference TRBV7-6 and TRBJ2-7, is GAGVSQSPRYKVTKRGQDVALRCDPISGHVSLYWYRQALGQGPEFLTYFNYEAQQDKSGLPNDRFSAERPEGSISTLTIQRTEQRDSAMYRCASSLEAGADYEQYFGPGTRLTVT.

V is TRBV19 and J is TRBJ2-2; D is possibly TRBD1 (6 bases). V lost 0 bases, J lost 4 bases, and 12 bases lay in between. This CDR3 has 16 amino acids. Germline V CDR1 and CDR2: LNHDA, SQIVND (reference sequence). This CDR3 reads CASSIDLGASTGELFF. The CDR3 region has the DNA TGTGCCAGTAGTATAGATCTGGGGGCGAGCACCGGGGAGCTGTTTTTT.

The chain uses TRBV7-9 and TRBJ1-4, with 8 bases that match TRBD1. The V gene's germline CDR1 is SEHNR and CDR2 FQNEAQ (reference sequence). V gave up 8 bases and J gave up 6 bases; unmatched junction bases: 5. This CDR3 contains 13 residues. CDR3 protein: CASDTGGDEKLFF. CDR3 coding DNA: TGTGCCAGCGATACAGGGGGTGATGAAAAACTGTTTTTT. Using reference TRBV7-9 and TRBJ1-4 for the parts outside the CDR3, the full variable domain is DTGVSQNPRHKITKRGQNVTFRCDPISEHNRLYWYRQTLGQGPEFLTYFQNEAQLEKSRLLSDRFSAERPKGSFSTLEIQRTEQGDSAMYLCASDTGGDEKLFFGSGTQLSVL.

The chain is built from TRBV27 and TRBJ2-7; the match to TRBD2 covers 9 bases. Germline V lookup: CDR1 MNHEY, CDR2 SMNVEV (reference sequence). The CDR3 is 17 amino acids. Germline trimming cut 0 bases from V and 1 base from J; bases unmatched to any gene: 7. The chain's CDR3 is CASSLSNAGGRSYEQYF. In DNA, the CDR3 is TGTGCCAGCAGTTTATCGAATGCGGGAGGGCGATCCTACGAGCAGTACTTC.

The chain employs TRBV5-4 and TRBJ2-1; possibly TRBD2 for D (5 bases). The CDR3 is made up of 15 amino acids. Trimming shortened V by 0 bases and J by 7 bases, and 14 bases separated the two germline ends. Germline V gene data show CDR1 as SGHNT and CDR2 as YYREEE (reference sequence). CDR3 coding DNA: TGTGCCAGCAGCTTGGGTCCGCTGCCGGGGAATGAGCAGTTCTTC. This encodes CASSLGPLPGNEQFF.

The rearrangement links TRBV25-1 to TRBJ2-6; D ambiguous. The CDR3 sequence is 14 residues long. V lost 4 bases and J lost 0, with 4 bases in between. CDR1 MGHDK and CDR2 SYGVNS come from the germline V gene. CDR3 bases: TGTGCCAGCAGTGGTTACTCTGGGGCCAACGTCCTGACTTTC. Protein: CASSGYSGANVLTF.

This clone was seen once. The rearrangement uses TRBV9 and TRBJ2-7; 7 bases match TRBD2. This CDR3 region has 14 residues. In germline, CDR1 is SGDLS, CDR2 YYNGEE. V trimming: 0 bases; J trimming: 2 bases; junction bases outside the gene matches: 2. The DNA for the CDR3 is TGTGCCAGCAGCGTAGGGGGGGGAACCTACGAGCAGTACTTC. Translated: CASSVGGGTYEQYF.